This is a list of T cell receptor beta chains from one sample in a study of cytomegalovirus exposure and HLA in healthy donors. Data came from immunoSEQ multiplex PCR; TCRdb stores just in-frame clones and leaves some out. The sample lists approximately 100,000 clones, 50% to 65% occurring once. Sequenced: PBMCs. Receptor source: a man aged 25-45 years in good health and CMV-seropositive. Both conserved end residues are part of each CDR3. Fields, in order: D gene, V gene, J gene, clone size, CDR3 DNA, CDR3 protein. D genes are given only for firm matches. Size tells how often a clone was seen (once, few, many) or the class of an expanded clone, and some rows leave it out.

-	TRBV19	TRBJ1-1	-	TGTGCCAGTAAGGCGGGGGCCACTGAAGCTTTCTTT	CASKAGATEAFF
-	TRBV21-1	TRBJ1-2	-	TGTGCCAGCAGCAAAGGGGCAGGGGCTCGCTATGGCTACACCTTC	CASSKGAGARYGYTF
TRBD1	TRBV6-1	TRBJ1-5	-	TGTGCCAGCAGTGTTAGACAGGGGGCCGTTTGGCCCCAGCATTTT	CASSVRQGAVWPQHF
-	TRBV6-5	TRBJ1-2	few	TGTGCCAGCAGTTACTCGAGCAGGGGCCACTATGGCTACACCTTC	CASSYSSRGHYGYTF
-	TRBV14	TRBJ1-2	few	TGTGCCAGCAGCCTCAGGGGCCCCGCTTTAGGCTATGGCTACACCTTC	CASSLRGPALGYGYTF
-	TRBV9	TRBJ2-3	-	TGTGCCAGCAGCGTAGGCGGCACAGATACGCAGTATTTT	CASSVGGTDTQYF
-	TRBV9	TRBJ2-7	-	TGTGCCAGCAGCTCCACAGGGTTGGATGGCGAGCAGTACTTC	CASSSTGLDGEQYF
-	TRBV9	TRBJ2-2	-	TGTGCCAGCAGCGAGCTGGGGACTACCGGGGAGCTGTTTTTT	CASSELGTTGELFF
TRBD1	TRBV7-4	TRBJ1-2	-	TGTGCCAGCAGCCAAGTTACAGACAGGGTCTATGGCTACACCTTC	CASSQVTDRVYGYTF
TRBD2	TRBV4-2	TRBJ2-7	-	TGTGCCAGCAGCCAGGGTCTAGCGGATCCGATTTCCTACGAGCAGTACTTC	CASSQGLADPISYEQYF
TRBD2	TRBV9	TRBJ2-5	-	TGTGCCAGCAGCGCCTTAGCGGGGGCTGGGACCCAGTACTTC	CASSALAGAGTQYF
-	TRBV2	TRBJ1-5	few	TGTGCCAGCAAGAGGGCAGGGGCGAGCAATCAGCCCCAGCATTTT	CASKRAGASNQPQHF
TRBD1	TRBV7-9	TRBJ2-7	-	TGTGCCAGCAGGGACAGGGGGCAGGAGCAGTACTTC	CASRDRGQEQYF
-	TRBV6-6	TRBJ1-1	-	TGTGCCAGCAGCCTCCCGACGGGATCATCGGGGGCTTTCTTT	CASSLPTGSSGAFF
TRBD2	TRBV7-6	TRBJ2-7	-	TGTGCCAGCAGCCCTGGGACTAGCGGGGGATACGAGCAGTACTTC	CASSPGTSGGYEQYF
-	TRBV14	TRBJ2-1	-	TGTGCCAGCAGCCAAGCGACGGGTCCGCACAATGAGCAGTTCTTC	CASSQATGPHNEQFF
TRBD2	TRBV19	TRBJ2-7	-	TGTGCCAGTAGTAGTCCCTCGGGGAGGGAAAGAGGCTACGAGCAGTACTTC	CASSSPSGRERGYEQYF
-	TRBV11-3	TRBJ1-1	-	TGTGCCAGCAGCTCCGGACAGCGGAACACTGAAGCTTTCTTT	CASSSGQRNTEAFF
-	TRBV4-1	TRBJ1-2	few	TGCGCCAGCAGCCAAGGGAGGGGAGGACCAAACTATGGCTACACCTTC	CASSQGRGGPNYGYTF
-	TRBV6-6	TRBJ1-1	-	TGTGCCAGCAATAATGGGGGGGGTGAAGCTTTCTTT	CASNNGGGEAFF
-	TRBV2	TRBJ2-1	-	TGTGCCACCTGGAACACGGGAGAGCAGTTCTTC	CATWNTGEQFF
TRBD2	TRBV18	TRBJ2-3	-	TGTGCCAGCTCACACGGACTAGCGGAAGATACGCAGTATTTT	CASSHGLAEDTQYF
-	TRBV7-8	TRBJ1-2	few	TGTGCCAGCAGCTTAGGTTGGGGGCCAGGCTATGGCTACACCTTC	CASSLGWGPGYGYTF
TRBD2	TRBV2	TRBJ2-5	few	TGTGCGAAGCAAGCGGCTAGCGGGGGGAAGGAGACCCAGTACTTC	CAKQAASGGKETQYF
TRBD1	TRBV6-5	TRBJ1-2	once	TGTGCCAGCAGTCTCGGGACAGGCCACGGCTACACCTTC	CASSLGTGHGYTF
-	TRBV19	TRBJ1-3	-	TGTGCCAGTAGTATGGCCGGACACAGCTCTGGAAACACCATATATTTT	CASSMAGHSSGNTIYF
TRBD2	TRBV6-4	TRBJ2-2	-	TGTGCCAGCAGTGACTCAACGGGGGGGGCCGGGGAGCTGTTTTTT	CASSDSTGGAGELFF
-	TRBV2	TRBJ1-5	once	TGTGCCAGCAGGGGCAGCATTAGCAATCAGCCCCAGCATTTT	CASRGSISNQPQHF
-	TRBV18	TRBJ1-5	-	TGTGCCAGCTCAGAAGGACAGTTAGGTCAGCCCCAGCATTTT	CASSEGQLGQPQHF
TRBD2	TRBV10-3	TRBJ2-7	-	TGTGCCATCAGTGAGAGGCTAGCGGGGAGCTCCTACGAGCAGTACTTC	CAISERLAGSSYEQYF
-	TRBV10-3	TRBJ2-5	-	TGTGCCATCAGTGAACAGGGTGAGACCCAGTACTTC	CAISEQGETQYF
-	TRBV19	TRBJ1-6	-	TGTGCCAGTAACTACGCGAGCTCCTATAATTCACCCCTCCACTTT	CASNYASSYNSPLHF
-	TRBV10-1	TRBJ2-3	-	TGCGCCAGCAGCCCCTCGGTATCAAGTCCCCGCGGGCAGTATTTT	CASSPSVSSPRGQYF
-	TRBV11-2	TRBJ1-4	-	TGTGCCAGCAGCTCCCCTGCCGGGGATGTACTTGGAAAACTGTTTTTT	CASSSPAGDVLGKLFF
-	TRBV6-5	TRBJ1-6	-	TGTGCCAGCAGTTACACCAGTCCAAATAATTCACCCCTCCACTTT	CASSYTSPNNSPLHF
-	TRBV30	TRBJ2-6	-	TGTGCCCGCCAGGGGTCTGGGGCCAACGTCCTGACTTTC	CARQGSGANVLTF
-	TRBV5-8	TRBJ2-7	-	TGTGCCAGCAGCCTGTTTCCTTCCTACGAGCAGTACTTC	CASSLFPSYEQYF
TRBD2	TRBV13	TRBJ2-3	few	TGTGCCAGCAGCACGAGATCTAGCGGGGAACACACAGATACGCAGTATTTT	CASSTRSSGEHTDTQYF
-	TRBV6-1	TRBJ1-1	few	TGTGCCACTTCCTTCGGGGGGCTACTGAACACTGAAGCTTTCTTT	CATSFGGLLNTEAFF
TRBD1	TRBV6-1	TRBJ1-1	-	TGTGCCAGCAAAAGTCAGGGGGCCGGTATGACTGAAGCTTTCTTT	CASKSQGAGMTEAFF
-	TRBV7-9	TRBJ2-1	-	TGTGCCAGCAGCCCTCTCAGCGGGTACAATGAGCAGTTCTTC	CASSPLSGYNEQFF
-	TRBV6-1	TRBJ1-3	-	TGTGCCAGCAGCCAGGTCCATAGAAACACCATATATTTT	CASSQVHRNTIYF
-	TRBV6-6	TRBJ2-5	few	TGTGCCAGCAGTTATCTAGGAGTGGGAGAGACCCAGTACTTC	CASSYLGVGETQYF
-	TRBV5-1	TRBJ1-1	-	TGCGCCAGCAGCTTGGCCGCCAGTTATAAAGGAGTTTTCTTT	CASSLAASYKGVFF
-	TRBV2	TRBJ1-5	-	TGTGCCAGCAGTGAAGAAGGGGGTTACAATCAGCCCCAGCATTTT	CASSEEGGYNQPQHF
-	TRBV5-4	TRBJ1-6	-	TGTGCCAGCAGCCTCGCTCCGGGACTTGGTAATTCACCCCTCCACTTT	CASSLAPGLGNSPLHF
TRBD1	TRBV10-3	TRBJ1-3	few	TGTGCCACTGATCCGGGACAGGGGCCCGGGCCTACCAACACCATATATTTT	CATDPGQGPGPTNTIYF
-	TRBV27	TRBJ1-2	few	TGTGCCAGCAGTTTAGACCCAGGAGGGTACTATGGCTACACCTTC	CASSLDPGGYYGYTF
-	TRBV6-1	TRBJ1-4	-	TGTGCCAGCGGTCGGGTTGCAACTAATGAAAAACTGTTTTTT	CASGRVATNEKLFF
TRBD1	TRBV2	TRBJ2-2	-	TGTGCCAGCGGGGGACAGGGAGTGGCCGGGGAGCTGTTTTTT	CASGGQGVAGELFF
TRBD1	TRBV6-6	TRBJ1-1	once	TGTGCCAGCAGACGGGACAGGGGGAACACTGAAGCTTTCTTT	CASRRDRGNTEAFF